These T cell receptor beta chains were read from a single sample in a study of response to subunit inactivated influenza vaccine. TCRdb reanalysed the RT-PCR reads using MiXCR and keeps one entry per CDR3 protein. The sample lists a few hundred thousand distinct CDR3 sequences, approximately 7.7% occurring once. The source was PBMCs from blood, collected less than 30 months after vaccination. These receptors were taken from a man between 50 and 69 years old who received an inactivated influenza vaccine. Each CDR3 is given with its conserved first and last residue. A D gene is named only where the DNA matches it firmly. Clone sizes are given selectively: once, few, many, or a class where the clone is expanded.

j_gene,abundance,d_gene,v_gene,CDR3nt,CDR3aa
TRBJ2-1,many,TRBD2,TRBV20-1,TGCAGTGCTGACCATACGCGGGGGGTGGGTGAGCAGTTCTTC,CSADHTRGVGEQFF
TRBJ2-4,.,TRBD1,TRBV20-1,TGCAGTGCCCGGGGTCTCGGACAGGGGATAGCAACATACATTCAGTACTTC,CSARGLGQGIATYIQYF
TRBJ2-6,.,TRBD1,TRBV19,TGTGCCAGTGGTAGGACAGGGAGCTCTGGGGCCAACGTCCTGACTTTC,CASGRTGSSGANVLTF
TRBJ2-5,few,TRBD2,TRBV3-1,TGTGCCAGCAGCCAAGATGGTCTAGCGGTACTTCAAGAGACCCAGTACTTC,CASSQDGLAVLQETQYF
TRBJ2-7,many,.,TRBV2,TGTGCCAGCAGTGCCCAAGCTTACGAGCAGTACTTC,CASSAQAYEQYF
TRBJ2-1,few,.,TRBV11-3,TGTGCCAGCAGCTTAGGCCGGGAAGGCAATGAGCAGTTCTTC,CASSLGREGNEQFF
TRBJ1-3,many,.,TRBV29-1,TGCAGCGCGGTAAATGGAAACACCATATATTTT,CSAVNGNTIYF
TRBJ2-7,.,TRBD1,TRBV7-2,TGTGCCAGCAGCTTAAGACAGGGGAAGGCCGAGCAGTACTTC,CASSLRQGKAEQYF
TRBJ2-1,.,.,TRBV20-1,TGCAGTGCCAGAGGGGGGGGGTATTACAATGAGCAGTTCTTC,CSARGGGYYNEQFF
TRBJ2-6,few,.,TRBV2,TGTGCCAGCACCCCAAGGCGGAGCTCTGGGGCCAACGTCCTGACTTTC,CASTPRRSSGANVLTF
TRBJ1-2,few,TRBD1,TRBV3-1,TGTGCCAGCAGCGAACACCCAGGGGGCAGTGGCTACACCTTC,CASSEHPGGSGYTF
TRBJ1-1,few,.,TRBV11-1,TGTGCCAGCAGCTTCCGGGCTCTCAACACTGAAGCTTTCTTT,CASSFRALNTEAFF
TRBJ1-1,many,.,TRBV12-3/TRBV12-4,TGTGCCAGCAGTTTAGTGGAAATATGGACAGACTCGAACACTGAAGCTTTCTTT,CASSLVEIWTDSNTEAFF
TRBJ2-7,few,TRBD1,TRBV5-1,TGCGCCAGCAGCTTGGGAGGGACAGCCCACTACGAGCAGTACTTC,CASSLGGTAHYEQYF
TRBJ2-2,.,.,TRBV29-1,TGCAGCGCTGAAGGCGTTACCGGGGAGCTGTTTTTT,CSAEGVTGELFF
TRBJ1-1,few,TRBD1,TRBV18,TGTGCCAGCTCACCATATACAGGGGGGACTGAAGCTTTCTTT,CASSPYTGGTEAFF
TRBJ2-1,.,.,TRBV29-1,TGCAGCGTTGGCCAATTTGGGGGTGAGCAGTTCTTC,CSVGQFGGEQFF
TRBJ2-3,few,.,TRBV2,TGTGCCAGCAGGGCCTTGACGGATGACACAGATACGCAGTATTTT,CASRALTDDTDTQYF
TRBJ2-7,few,.,TRBV19,TGTGCCAGGTCGAGTTTCTGCGAGCAGTACTTC,CARSSFCEQYF
TRBJ1-1,.,.,TRBV20-1,TGCAGTGAACTAAAACGGGGACGGGCTGAAGCTTTCTTT,CSELKRGRAEAFF
TRBJ1-5,many,.,TRBV20-1,TGCAGTGCCCAGACAGCCCGCGGGCCCCAGCATTTT,CSAQTARGPQHF
TRBJ2-7,few,.,TRBV5-5,TGTGCCAGCAGCTTGGCATCACAGGGTTTCTACGAGCAGTACTTC,CASSLASQGFYEQYF
TRBJ2-2,many,.,TRBV12-3/TRBV12-4,TGTGCCAGCAACGTAGGATGGATCGGGGAGCTGTTTTTT,CASNVGWIGELFF
TRBJ2-7,many,.,TRBV5-1,TGCGCCAGCAGCTTGGACGTGAGGTCCTACGAGCAGTACTTC,CASSLDVRSYEQYF
TRBJ1-5,.,TRBD1,TRBV4-2,TGTGCCAGCAGCCAAGATTCGACAGGGAGTCAGCCCCAGCATTTT,CASSQDSTGSQPQHF
TRBJ2-3,.,.,TRBV2,TGTGCCAGCGACCCCGGGACCACAAACACAGATACGCAGTATTTT,CASDPGTTNTDTQYF
TRBJ1-2,.,.,TRBV11-2,TGTGCCAGCAGCTTAGGGACAGCTTACAACTATGGCTACACCTTC,CASSLGTAYNYGYTF
TRBJ2-7,.,.,TRBV19,TGTGCCAGTAGTAAGGGACTCCTAAATCGGGACGAGCAGTACTTC,CASSKGLLNRDEQYF
TRBJ2-1,.,.,TRBV6-5,TGTGCCAGCAGTTACGAACGGGTCCCCTACAATGAGCAGTTCTTC,CASSYERVPYNEQFF
TRBJ2-7,many,.,TRBV9,TGTGCCAGCAGCGTCAGTTCCGATAGCTACGAGCAGTACTTC,CASSVSSDSYEQYF
TRBJ2-7,few,TRBD2,TRBV6-5,TGTGCCAGCAGTTACATAGCTAGCGGGGTTTACGAGCAGTACTTC,CASSYIASGVYEQYF
TRBJ1-2,few,.,TRBV4-2,TGTGCCAGCAGCCAAGATGGTCAGGGCTATTATGGCTACACCTTC,CASSQDGQGYYGYTF
TRBJ1-6,many,TRBD1,TRBV20-1,TGCAGTGCCCGGGACAGAAGATCACCCCTCCACTTT,CSARDRRSPLHF
TRBJ2-2,many,.,TRBV12-3/TRBV12-4,TGTGCCAGCAGTTTTAGCTCCCAGCCCCACGGGGAGCTGTTTTTT,CASSFSSQPHGELFF
TRBJ2-7,.,TRBD2,TRBV20-1,TGCAGTGCCGCGGGACTAGCGGGGACCTACGAGCAGTACTTC,CSAAGLAGTYEQYF
TRBJ2-3,.,TRBD2,TRBV28,TGTGCCAGCAGTCCCCAGGGACTAGCGGCGGGCACAGATACGCAGTATTTT,CASSPQGLAAGTDTQYF
TRBJ1-2,many,.,TRBV12-3/TRBV12-4,TGTGCCAGCAGTTTAGATGGGACAATAGGGCGCTATGGCTACACCTTC,CASSLDGTIGRYGYTF